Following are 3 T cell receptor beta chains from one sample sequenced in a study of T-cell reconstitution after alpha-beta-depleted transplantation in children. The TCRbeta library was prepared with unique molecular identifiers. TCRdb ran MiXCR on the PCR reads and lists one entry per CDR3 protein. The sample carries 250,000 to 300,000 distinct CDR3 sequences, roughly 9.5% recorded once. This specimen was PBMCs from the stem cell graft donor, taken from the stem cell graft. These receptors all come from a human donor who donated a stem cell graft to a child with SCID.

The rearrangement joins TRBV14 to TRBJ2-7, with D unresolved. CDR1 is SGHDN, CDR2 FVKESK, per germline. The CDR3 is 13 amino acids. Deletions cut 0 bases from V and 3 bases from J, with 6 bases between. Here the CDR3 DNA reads TGTGCCAGCAGCCAAGACGGCAGCTACGAGCAGTACTTC. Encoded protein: CASSQDGSYEQYF.

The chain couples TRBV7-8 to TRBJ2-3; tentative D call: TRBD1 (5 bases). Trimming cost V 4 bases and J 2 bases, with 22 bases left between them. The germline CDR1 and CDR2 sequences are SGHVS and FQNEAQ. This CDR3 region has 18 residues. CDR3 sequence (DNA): TGTGCCAGCAGCTCCGTTACGGGCAGGGCGGTGTTCACAGATACGCAGTATTTT. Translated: CASSSVTGRAVFTDTQYF. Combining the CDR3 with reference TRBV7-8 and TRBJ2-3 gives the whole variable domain GAGVSQSPRYKVAKRGQDVALRCDPISGHVSLFWYQQALGQGPEFLTYFQNEAQLDKSGLPSDRFFAERPEGSVSTLKIQRTQQEDSAVYLCASSSVTGRAVFTDTQYFGPGTRLTVL.

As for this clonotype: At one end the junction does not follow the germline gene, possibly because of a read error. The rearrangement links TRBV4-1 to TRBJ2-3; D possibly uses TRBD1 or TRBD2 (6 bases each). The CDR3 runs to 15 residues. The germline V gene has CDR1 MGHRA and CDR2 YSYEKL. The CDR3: CASSQVFGGTDTQYF. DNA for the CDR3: TGCGCCAGCAGCCAAGTGTTCGGGGGCACCGATACGCAGTATTTT.